What follows are 26 T cell receptor beta chains derived from one specimen sequenced in a study of regulatory T cells in long-lasting Graves disease (dated by TCRdb to the early 2020s). Library generation was performed with multiplex PCR. The sequencer was an Illumina HiSeq 4000. To build TCR beta libraries, CDR3 regions were amplified by Arm-PCR using iRepertoire HTBI primers. The raw public data were reprocessed by TCRdb itself: fastp quality trimming at Q25, MiXCR clonotype calling, in-frame beta chains only. One record per CDR3 amino acid sequence lists the most common genes and DNA. The sample includes roughly 530,000 distinct CDR3 sequences, with about 16% observed a single time. The biggest ten clones account for about 25% of the sample. The time point tag for this specimen amounts to: newly diagnosed GD, antithyroid drugs for less than 3 months. RNA was extracted from PBMCs in TRIzol for both TCR sequencing and RNA sequencing.

This sample also belongs to another study, concerning T cells in Graves' hyperthyroidism and ophthalmopathy.

Sequences were derived from peripheral blood mononuclear cells (PBMCs), sampled at new diagnosis, from a patient treated with antithyroid drugs. These receptor sequences come from a woman aged 35 to 60 with Graves disease. Donor details come from another sample of the same person, matched by shared clones.

This clonotype occurred many times. This chain joins TRBV20-1 and TRBJ2-1; 8 positions match TRBD2. The trim removed 6 bases at V and 2 bases at J, leaving 9 bases unmatched. Germline V gene data show CDR1 as DFQATT and CDR2 as SNEGSKA (reference sequence). The CDR3 totals 15 residues. CDR3: CSATPFGGAYNEQFF. CDR3 coding DNA: TGCAGTGCCACCCCCTTCGGGGGGGCCTACAATGAGCAGTTCTTC.

The rearrangement uses TRBV12-5 and TRBJ1-4; D might be TRBD1 (5 bases). Trimming left V 3 bases short and J 2 bases short, with 10 bases between. Germline assignment: CDR1 LGHNT and CDR2 FRNRAP. This CDR3 spans 15 amino acids. The CDR3 loop reads CASGFGGATNEKLFF. CDR3 DNA sequence: TGTGCTAGTGGTTTCGGTGGGGCGACTAATGAAAAACTGTTTTTT.

The chain carries TRBV5-1 and TRBJ2-1; 8 positions agree with TRBD2. With V trimmed by 2 bases and J by 9 bases, 7 bases remained unmatched. The CDR3 totals 14 residues. Germline values: CDR1 SGHRS, CDR2 YFSETQ. CDR3 nucleotide sequence: TGCGCCAGCAGCTTTCTAGCGGGCGGGCTTGAGCAGTTCTTC. Translating gives CASSFLAGGLEQFF. The full variable domain, rest sourced from reference TRBV5-1 and TRBJ2-1, is KAGVTQTPRYLIKTRGQQVTLSCSPISGHRSVSWYQQTPGQGLQFLFEYFSETQRNKGNFPGRFSGRQFSNSRSEMNVSTLELGDSALYLCASSFLAGGLEQFFGPGTRLTVL.

The chain has TRBV19 and TRBJ1-6, with D possibly matching TRBD1 (6 bases). Germline loops: CDR1 LNHDA, CDR2 SQIVND (reference sequence). The CDR3 length is 13 residues. The V end lost 7 bases, the J end lost 10 bases, and 14 bases lay between the germline ends. The CDR3 loop reads CASKRTAYSPLHF. The CDR3 nucleotides read TGTGCCAGTAAGCGGACAGCATACTCACCCCTCCACTTT.

This clonotype was detected ten times or more. V is TRBV20-1 and J is TRBJ2-7; TRBD2 matches at 14 bases. Germline CDR1 reads DFQATT; CDR2 reads SNEGSKA (reference sequence). This CDR3 spans 13 amino acids. J lost 7 bases, V lost 5 bases, and 4 bases had no gene match. CDR3 protein: CSAFGLAGGEQYF. The CDR3 DNA reads as TGCAGTGCTTTCGGACTAGCGGGGGGTGAGCAGTACTTC.

This clonotype was counted at least ten times. The chain carries TRBV9 and TRBJ2-1; no firm D call. The length of the CDR3 is 14 residues. The germline V gene has CDR1 SGDLS and CDR2 YYNGEE. Trimming removed 3 bases at V and 0 bases at J, with 7 bases between. The CDR3 coding sequence is TGTGCCAGCAGCGAAAAAAGCTCCTACAATGAGCAGTTCTTC. Its protein is CASSEKSSYNEQFF.

This clonotype was recorded a few times. The chain combines TRBV20-1 with TRBJ1-2, with no clear D. The CDR3 has 12 amino acids. The V gene's germline CDR1 is DFQATT and CDR2 SNEGSKA (reference sequence). The V gene lost 3 bases and the J gene lost 7 bases, with 12 bases spanning the gap. This chain's CDR3 is CSASWSDSGYTF. The CDR3 DNA follows: TGCAGTGCTAGTTGGTCAGATAGTGGCTACACCTTC.

The chain joins TRBV2 to TRBJ1-6; no clear D gene. Germline V lookup: CDR1 SNHLY, CDR2 FYNNEI. The CDR3 runs to 17 residues. The V end lost 6 bases, the J end lost 7 bases, and 22 bases lay between the germline ends. The CDR3 DNA reads as TGTGCCAGCAGCCGCCCATCGGTTTATTGGAAGAATTCACCCCTCCACTTT. Translated, it gives CASSRPSVYWKNSPLHF.

Points on this clonotype: One end of the junction is discordant with germline, which a read error may explain. CDR3 DNA sequence: TGTGCCAGTAGTATCAGCTCTGGGGCCAACGCCCTGACTTTC. Translation: CASSISSGANALTF. The rearrangement joins TRBV19 to TRBJ2-6; D possibly corresponds to TRBD1 (5 bases). Germline CDR1 is LNHDA and CDR2 is SQIVND (reference sequence). The CDR3 consists of 14 residues. The complete variable domain, with remaining parts taken from reference TRBV19 and TRBJ2-6, reads DGGITQSPKYLFRKEGQNVTLSCEQNLNHDAMYWYRQDPGQGLRLIYYSQIVNDFQKGDIAEGYSVSREKKESFPLTVTSAQKNPTAFYLCASSISSGANALTFGAGSRLTVL.

The rearrangement uses TRBV4-1 and TRBJ1-4, with 8 bases fitting TRBD1. The CDR3 spans 15 residues. Germline CDR1 is MGHRA and CDR2 is YSYEKL. The junction had 6 bases not matched to a gene; V was cut back by 2 bases and J by 7 bases. The CDR3 reads CASSQRQGQGEKLFF. The CDR3 DNA follows: TGCGCCAGCAGCCAAAGACAGGGGCAGGGTGAAAAACTGTTTTTT.

This clonotype was observed many times. CDR3 coding DNA: TGTGCCAGCAAAAAGGGCGCCCAATGGGAAGGCTACACCTTC. Its protein product is CASKKGAQWEGYTF. The chain couples TRBV28 to TRBJ1-2; D not certain. Per germline, CDR1 MDHEN and CDR2 SYDVKM. The germline V and J ends were trimmed by 7 bases and 8 bases, with 20 bases remaining between them. CDR3 length: 14 amino acids.

This clonotype has ten or more counts. The chain employs TRBV30 and TRBJ1-2; no clear D gene. CDR1 is GTSNPN, CDR2 SVGIG, per germline (reference sequence). V dropped 2 bases and J dropped 3 bases, with 10 bases sitting between them. This CDR3 has 13 amino acids. CDR3 coding DNA: TGTGCCTGGAGTCGACGCCCCGACTATGGCTACACCTTC. It is translated as CAWSRRPDYGYTF. Full variable domain (rest looked up from reference TRBV30 and TRBJ1-2): SQTIHQWPATLVQPVGSPLSLECTVEGTSNPNLYWYRQAAGRGLQLLFYSVGIGQISSEVPQNLSASRPQDRQFILSSKKLLLSDSGFYLCAWSRRPDYGYTFGSGTRLTVV.

At least ten counts were recorded for this clonotype. V and J are TRBV24-1 and TRBJ2-7, with TRBD1 matching 8 bases. The junction had 5 bases not matched to a gene; V was cut back by 4 bases and J by 4 bases. Germline CDR1 and CDR2: KGHDR and SFDVKD. This CDR3 comprises 14 residues. The CDR3 protein is CATSDPGQGYEQYF. CDR3 coding DNA: TGTGCCACCAGTGACCCTGGACAGGGTTACGAGCAGTACTTC.

This clonotype turned up a few times. The gene calls are TRBV7-9 and TRBJ1-5; no clear D gene. CDR1 is SEHNR, CDR2 FQNEAQ, per germline (reference sequence). This CDR3 comprises 15 residues. Deletions cut 1 base from V and 2 bases from J, with 9 bases between. The CDR3 nucleotides read TGTGCCAGCAGCTTAGAAGGGATTGGCAATCAGCCCCAGCATTTT. This codes for CASSLEGIGNQPQHF.

The CDR3 protein is CASSQEQGTDTQYF. In nucleotides, the CDR3 is TGTGCCAGCAGCCAAGAACAGGGGACAGATACGCAGTATTTT. This chain links TRBV4-2 with TRBJ2-3, with 7 bases identical to TRBD1. Germline V gives CDR1 LGHNA, CDR2 YNFKEQ. The CDR3 runs 14 residues. Trimming removed 0 bases from V and 3 bases from J; junction bases left unmatched: 0.

This clonotype was seen many times. J is TRBJ2-5 and V is TRBV6-1; 8 positions match TRBD2. The J segment lost 5 bases and the V segment lost 7 bases, leaving 9 bases of the junction unmatched. The CDR3 consists of 14 residues. Germline V lookup: CDR1 MNHNS, CDR2 SASEGT. CDR3 sequence reads: CASTYGGTRETQYF. The DNA of the CDR3 is TGTGCCAGCACCTACGGGGGGACTAGGGAGACCCAGTACTTC.

Many counts were recorded for this clonotype. The V gene is TRBV11-1, the J gene TRBJ1-1; 12 nucleotides line up with TRBD1. V lost 3 bases to trimming and J lost 3 bases; unmatched junction nucleotides: 5. This CDR3 is built from 16 residues. Germline V gene sequence: CDR1 SGHAT, CDR2 FQDESV (reference sequence). The CDR3 sequence is CASSFPGQGADTEAFF. The DNA for the CDR3 is TGTGCCAGCAGCTTTCCGGGACAGGGGGCTGACACTGAAGCTTTCTTT.

At least ten counts were recorded for this clonotype. This sequence joins TRBV6-1 and TRBJ2-7; 8 nucleotides line up with TRBD1. Germline trimming cut 6 bases from V and 3 bases from J; bases unmatched to any gene: 7. The CDR3 sequence is 14 residues long. Looked up from germline, CDR1 is MNHNS and CDR2 is SASEGT. CDR3 residues: CASRERTGNYEQYF. The CDR3 DNA sequence: TGTGCCAGCAGAGAGAGGACAGGGAACTACGAGCAGTACTTC.

This chain uses TRBV20-1 with TRBJ1-6; TRBD1 is a possible D gene (5 bases). CDR1 is DFQATT and CDR2 is SNEGSKA in the germline V gene (reference sequence). The CDR3 covers 16 residues. Trimming pared 3 bases from V and 3 bases from J, leaving 15 bases between. The CDR3 nucleotides are TGCAGTGCTAGGGCTCCGGAGGGGATCTATAATTCACCCCTCCACTTT. Amino acid sequence: CSARAPEGIYNSPLHF.

On this clonotype itself: This may be a read error, as it is one base from a much larger clone. CDR3 sequence reads: CANNKFGRVSNEKLFF. CDR3 nucleotides: TGTGCCAACAACAAATTCGGACGAGTATCTAATGAAAAACTGTTTTTT. The rearrangement uses TRBV6-1 and TRBJ1-4; D is unclear. The V end lost 10 bases, the J end lost 3 bases, and 21 bases lay between the germline ends. The V gene's germline CDR1 is MNHNS and CDR2 SASEGT. This CDR3 region has 16 residues.

In its sample, this clonotype was seen many times. The rearrangement joins TRBV30 to TRBJ2-1; the match to TRBD1 covers 10 bases. The CDR3 has 15 amino acids. Looked up from germline, CDR1 is GTSNPN and CDR2 is SVGIG (reference sequence). J was trimmed by 8 bases and V by 3 bases; bases with no gene match: 10. CDR3 bases: TGTGCCTGGAGAAGAGGACAGGGGGAATTTGATGAGCAGTTCTTC. The encoded protein is CAWRRGQGEFDEQFF.

J is TRBJ1-4 and V is TRBV12-3 or TRBV12-4, with TRBD1 identical over 8 bases. The CDR3 is 16 amino acids. J lost 8 bases, V lost 4 bases, and 12 bases had no gene match. CDR3 nucleotides: TGTGCCAGCAGTTCGTCAGCTAGGACAGGGCGAGAAAAACTGTTTTTT. Translation gives CASSSSARTGREKLFF.

This clonotype was picked up many times. The chain recombines TRBV11-2 with TRBJ2-5; D remains unclear. The V end lost 4 bases, the J end lost 5 bases, and 8 bases lay between the germline ends. The CDR3 is made up of 12 amino acids. Looked up from germline, CDR1 is SGHAT and CDR2 is FQNNGV. In DNA form, the CDR3 reads TGTGCCAGCAGCTCTGTTGGGGAGACCCAGTACTTC. This gives the protein CASSSVGETQYF. Using reference TRBV11-2 and TRBJ2-5 for the parts outside the CDR3, the full variable domain is EAGVAQSPRYKIIEKRQSVAFWCNPISGHATLYWYQQILGQGPKLLIQFQNNGVVDDSQLPKDRFSAERLKGVDSTLKIQPAKLEDSAVYLCASSSVGETQYFGPGTRLLVL.

As regards this clonotype: A much larger clonotype is one base distant, so this may be a read error. V and J are TRBV12-3 or TRBV12-4 and TRBJ2-1, with a tentative D call TRBD1 (6 bases). This CDR3 has 15 amino acids. V lost 6 bases and J lost 11, with 23 bases in between. The CDR3 sequence: CASRSVGAASDKQFF. The CDR3 coding sequence is TGTGCCAGCAGATCCGTGGGGGCCGCAAGCGATAAGCAGTTCTTC.

The V and J genes are TRBV5-1 and TRBJ2-2, with TRBD1 matching 7 bases. Germline V lookup: CDR1 SGHRS, CDR2 YFSETQ. After removal of 0 bases from V and 3 bases from J, the junction contained 5 bases not matched to a gene. CDR3 size: 16 residues. The CDR3 coding sequence is TGCGCCAGCAGCTTGGGACAGGGCGGCGACACCGGGGAGCTGTTTTTT. Protein sequence: CASSLGQGGDTGELFF. The variable domain in full, with the rest retrieved from reference TRBV5-1 and TRBJ2-2, is KAGVTQTPRYLIKTRGQQVTLSCSPISGHRSVSWYQQTPGQGLQFLFEYFSETQRNKGNFPGRFSGRQFSNSRSEMNVSTLELGDSALYLCASSLGQGGDTGELFFGEGSRLTVL.

There are a few counts of this clonotype. This chain connects TRBV19 to TRBJ1-5; the match to TRBD1 covers 8 bases. CDR1 is LNHDA and CDR2 is SQIVND in the germline V gene (reference sequence). The V and J ends lost 3 bases and 10 bases, in that order; junction bases with no gene match: 8. The CDR3 sequence is 14 residues long. The CDR3 here is CASSIGQGVIPQHF. CDR3 DNA: TGTGCCAGTAGTATCGGACAGGGTGTGATACCCCAGCATTTT.